This is a list of T cell receptor beta chains from one sample in a study of blood T cells in healthy people across ages. Each CDR3 protein is one row after TCRdb ran MiXCR on the 5' RACE reads. This table has roughly 700,000 distinct CDR3 sequences, roughly 25% appearing once. The data were also submitted as part of a second study, on T cells of mothers and their children.

Sequenced input: blood. The receptors here all came from a boy between 10 and 17 years old in good health. CDR3s include the opening cysteine and the closing phenylalanine or tryptophan. A D gene is named only where the DNA matches it firmly. Some rows mark clone size as missing; the rest say once, few, many or name a class of expanded clone.

TRBJ2-7 | once | TRBD2 | TRBV19 | CASRDYNSYEQYF | TGTGCCAGCAGGGACTATAACTCCTACGAGCAGTACTTC
TRBJ2-7 | few | . | TRBV10-3 | CAISESDSSYEQYF | TGTGCCATCAGTGAGTCCGACAGCTCCTACGAGCAGTACTTC
TRBJ2-4 | . | . | TRBV28 | CASSLSALAKNIQYF | TGTGCCAGCAGTTTATCGGCCTTAGCCAAAAACATTCAGTACTTC
TRBJ2-5 | . | . | TRBV6-1 | CASSELFGYSETQYF | TGTGCCAGCAGTGAACTCTTTGGGTATTCGGAGACCCAGTACTTC
TRBJ2-3 | . | . | TRBV12-3/TRBV12-4 | CASTLTDPPSTDTQYF | TGTGCCAGCACCTTGACAGATCCCCCTAGCACAGATACGCAGTATTTT
TRBJ2-7 | . | . | TRBV7-2 | CASSSGPVYEQYF | TGTGCCAGCAGCTCGGGACCAGTCTACGAGCAGTACTTC
TRBJ2-5 | few | . | TRBV7-9 | CASSLPTHSEETQYF | TGTGCCAGCAGCTTACCCACACATAGTGAGGAGACCCAGTACTTC
TRBJ2-4 | few | TRBD1 | TRBV20-1 | CSASGDRGAGDIQYF | TGCAGTGCTAGTGGGGACAGGGGCGCGGGGGACATTCAGTACTTC
TRBJ2-7 | few | . | TRBV27 | CASSSGAAYEQYF | TGTGCCAGCAGTTCCGGGGCAGCCTACGAGCAGTACTTC
TRBJ2-5 | . | . | TRBV12-3/TRBV12-4 | CASSGGGQKETQYF | TGTGCCAGCAGCGGCGGGGGACAGAAAGAGACCCAGTACTTC
TRBJ2-3 | . | . | TRBV11-2 | CAGSQHTDTQYF | TGTGCCGGCAGCCAACACACAGATACGCAGTATTTT